The source of this TCR beta chain is a study of shared clonotypes between healthy human individuals. The study, taken as a whole, reports: What naive subsets generally showed was a larger estimated richness than memory subsets showed.

In replicate PCRs of sorted subsets, roughly 210 ng DNA, approximately 30,000 T cell genomes, was used. Profiling relied on immunoSEQ multiplex PCR, and the TCRdb table lists in-frame clones only, not all of them. This sample carries roughly 1,000,000 clones, about 80% of them seen once, and the ten largest clones take 0.5% to 0.65%. Points on this clone: Its antigen remains unidentified.

This CDR3 is 13 amino acids long. The V end was cut by 2 bases, the J end by 10 bases, with 12 bases between. The germline CDR1 and CDR2 sequences are MNHEY and SVGAGI. What was sequenced was memory CD4+ T cells from PBMCs. Specified subset: CD45RA-negative fraction. The chain couples TRBV6-5 to TRBJ2-1; no firm D call. The TCR comes from a man aged 18 to 29 in good health. Some clones in this sample may be carry-over from other donors' samples. This CDR3 is CASSYDSRVEQFF. The DNA for the CDR3 is TGTGCCAGCAGTTACGATTCCCGAGTAGAGCAGTTCTTC.